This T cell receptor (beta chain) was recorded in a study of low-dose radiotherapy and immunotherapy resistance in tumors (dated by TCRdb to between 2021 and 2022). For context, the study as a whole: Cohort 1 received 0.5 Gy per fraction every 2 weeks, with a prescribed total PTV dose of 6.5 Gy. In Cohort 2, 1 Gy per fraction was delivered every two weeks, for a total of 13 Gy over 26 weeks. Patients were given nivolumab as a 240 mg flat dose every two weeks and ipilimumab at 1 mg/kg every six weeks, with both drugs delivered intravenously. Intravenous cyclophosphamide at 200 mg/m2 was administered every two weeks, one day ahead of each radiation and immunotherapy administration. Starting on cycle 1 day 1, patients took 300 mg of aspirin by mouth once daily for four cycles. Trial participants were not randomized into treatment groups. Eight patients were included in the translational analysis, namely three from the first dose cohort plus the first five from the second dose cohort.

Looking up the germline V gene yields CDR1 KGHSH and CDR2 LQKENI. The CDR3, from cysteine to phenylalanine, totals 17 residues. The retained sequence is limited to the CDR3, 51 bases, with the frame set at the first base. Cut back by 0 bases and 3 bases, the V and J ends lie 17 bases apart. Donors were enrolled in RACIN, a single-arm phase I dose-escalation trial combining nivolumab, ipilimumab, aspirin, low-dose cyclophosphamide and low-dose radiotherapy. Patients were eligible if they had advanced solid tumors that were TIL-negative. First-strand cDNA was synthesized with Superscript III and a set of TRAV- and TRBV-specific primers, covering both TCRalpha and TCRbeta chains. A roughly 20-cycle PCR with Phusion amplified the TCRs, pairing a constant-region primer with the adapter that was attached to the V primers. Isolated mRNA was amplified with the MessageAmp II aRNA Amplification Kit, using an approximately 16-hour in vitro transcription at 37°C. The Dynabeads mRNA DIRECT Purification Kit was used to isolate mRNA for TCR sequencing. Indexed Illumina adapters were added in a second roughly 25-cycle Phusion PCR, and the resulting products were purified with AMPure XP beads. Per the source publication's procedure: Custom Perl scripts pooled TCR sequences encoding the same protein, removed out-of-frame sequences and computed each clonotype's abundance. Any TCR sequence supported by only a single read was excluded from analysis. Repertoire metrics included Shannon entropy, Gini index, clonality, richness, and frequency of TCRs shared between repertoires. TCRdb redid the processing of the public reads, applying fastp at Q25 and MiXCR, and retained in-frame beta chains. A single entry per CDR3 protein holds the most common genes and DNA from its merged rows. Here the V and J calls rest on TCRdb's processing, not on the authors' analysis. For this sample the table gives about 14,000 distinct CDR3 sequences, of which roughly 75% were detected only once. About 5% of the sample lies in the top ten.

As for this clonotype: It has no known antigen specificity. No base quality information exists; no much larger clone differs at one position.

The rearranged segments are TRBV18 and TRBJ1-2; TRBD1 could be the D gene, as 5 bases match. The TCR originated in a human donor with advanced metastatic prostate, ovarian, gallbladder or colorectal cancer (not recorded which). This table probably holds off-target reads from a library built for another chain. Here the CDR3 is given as CASSPPRGGVGDYGYTF. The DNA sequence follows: TGTGCCAGCTCACCACCACGGGGGGGTGTCGGTGACTATGGCTACACCTTC. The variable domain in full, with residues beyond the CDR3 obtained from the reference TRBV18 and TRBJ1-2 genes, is NAGVMQNPRHLVRRRGQEARLRCSPMKGHSHVYWYRQLPEEGLKFMVYLQKENIIDESGMPKERFSAEFPKEGPSILRIQQVVRGDSAAYFCASSPPRGGVGDYGYTFGSGTRLTVV.